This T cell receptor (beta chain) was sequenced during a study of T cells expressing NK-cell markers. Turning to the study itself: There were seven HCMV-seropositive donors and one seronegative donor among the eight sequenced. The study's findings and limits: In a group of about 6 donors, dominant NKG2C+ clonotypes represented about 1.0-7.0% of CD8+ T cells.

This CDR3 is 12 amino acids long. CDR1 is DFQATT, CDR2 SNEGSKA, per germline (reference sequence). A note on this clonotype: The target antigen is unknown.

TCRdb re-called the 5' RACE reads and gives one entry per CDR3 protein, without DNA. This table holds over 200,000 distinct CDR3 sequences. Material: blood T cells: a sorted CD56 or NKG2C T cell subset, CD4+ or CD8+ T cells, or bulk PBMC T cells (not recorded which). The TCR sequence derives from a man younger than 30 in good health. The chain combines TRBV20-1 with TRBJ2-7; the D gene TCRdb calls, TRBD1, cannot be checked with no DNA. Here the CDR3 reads CSAGGFQREQYF.